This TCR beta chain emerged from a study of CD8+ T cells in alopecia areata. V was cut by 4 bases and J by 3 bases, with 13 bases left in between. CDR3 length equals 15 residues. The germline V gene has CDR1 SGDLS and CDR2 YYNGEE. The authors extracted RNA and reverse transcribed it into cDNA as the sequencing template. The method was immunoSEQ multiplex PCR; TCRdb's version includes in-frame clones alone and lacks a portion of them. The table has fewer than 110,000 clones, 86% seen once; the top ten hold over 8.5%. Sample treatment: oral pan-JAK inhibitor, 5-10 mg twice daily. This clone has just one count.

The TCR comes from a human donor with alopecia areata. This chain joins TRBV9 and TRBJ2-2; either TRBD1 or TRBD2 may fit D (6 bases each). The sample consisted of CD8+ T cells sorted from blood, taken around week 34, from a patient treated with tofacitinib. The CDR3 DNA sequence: TGTGCCAGCAGCCCTACGGGGGCTCACACCGGGGAGCTGTTTTTT. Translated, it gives CASSPTGAHTGELFF.